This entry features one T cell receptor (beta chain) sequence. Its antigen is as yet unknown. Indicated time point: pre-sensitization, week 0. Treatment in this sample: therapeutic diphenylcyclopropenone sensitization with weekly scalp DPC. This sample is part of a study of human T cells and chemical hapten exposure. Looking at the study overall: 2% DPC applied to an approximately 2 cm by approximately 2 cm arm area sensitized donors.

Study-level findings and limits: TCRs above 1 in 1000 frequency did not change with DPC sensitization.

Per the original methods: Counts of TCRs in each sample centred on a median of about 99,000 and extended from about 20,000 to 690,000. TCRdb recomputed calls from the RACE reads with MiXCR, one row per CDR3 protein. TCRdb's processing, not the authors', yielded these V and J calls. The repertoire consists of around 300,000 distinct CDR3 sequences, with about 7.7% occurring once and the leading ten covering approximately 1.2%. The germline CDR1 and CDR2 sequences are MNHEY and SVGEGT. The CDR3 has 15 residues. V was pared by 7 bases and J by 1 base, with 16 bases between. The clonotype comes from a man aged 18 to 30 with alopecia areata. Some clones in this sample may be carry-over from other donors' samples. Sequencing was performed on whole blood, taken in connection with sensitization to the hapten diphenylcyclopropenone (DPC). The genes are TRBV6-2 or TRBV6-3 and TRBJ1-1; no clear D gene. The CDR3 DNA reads TGTGCCAGCAACTCCCGAGGGCAGAGGAACACTGAAGCTTTCTTT. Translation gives CASNSRGQRNTEAFF.